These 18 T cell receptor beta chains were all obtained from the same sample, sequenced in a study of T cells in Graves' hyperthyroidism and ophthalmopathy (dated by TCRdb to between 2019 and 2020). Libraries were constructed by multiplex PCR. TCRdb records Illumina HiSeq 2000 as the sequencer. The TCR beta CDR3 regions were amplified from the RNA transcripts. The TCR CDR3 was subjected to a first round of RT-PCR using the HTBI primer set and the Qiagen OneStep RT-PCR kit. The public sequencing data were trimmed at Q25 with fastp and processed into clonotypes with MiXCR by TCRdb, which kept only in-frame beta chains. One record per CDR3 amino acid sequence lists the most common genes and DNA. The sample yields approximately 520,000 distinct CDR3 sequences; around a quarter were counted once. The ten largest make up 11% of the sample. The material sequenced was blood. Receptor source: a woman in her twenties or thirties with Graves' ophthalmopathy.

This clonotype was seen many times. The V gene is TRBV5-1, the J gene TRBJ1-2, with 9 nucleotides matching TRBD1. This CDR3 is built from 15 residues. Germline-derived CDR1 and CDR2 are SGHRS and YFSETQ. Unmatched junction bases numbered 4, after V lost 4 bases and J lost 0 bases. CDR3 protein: CASSPRQGANYGYTF. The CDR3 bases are TGCGCCAGCAGCCCGCGACAGGGGGCTAACTATGGCTACACCTTC. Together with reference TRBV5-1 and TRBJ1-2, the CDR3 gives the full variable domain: KAGVTQTPRYLIKTRGQQVTLSCSPISGHRSVSWYQQTPGQGLQFLFEYFSETQRNKGNFPGRFSGRQFSNSRSEMNVSTLELGDSALYLCASSPRQGANYGYTFGSGTRLTVV.

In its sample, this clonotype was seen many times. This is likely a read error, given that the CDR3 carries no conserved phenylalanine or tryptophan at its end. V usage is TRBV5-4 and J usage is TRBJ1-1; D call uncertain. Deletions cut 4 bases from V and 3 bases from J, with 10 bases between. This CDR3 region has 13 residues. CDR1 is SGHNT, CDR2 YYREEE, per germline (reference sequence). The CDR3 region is CASSPRAYTEAFL. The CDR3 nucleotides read TGTGCCAGCAGCCCCCGGGCATACACTGAAGCTTTCCTT.

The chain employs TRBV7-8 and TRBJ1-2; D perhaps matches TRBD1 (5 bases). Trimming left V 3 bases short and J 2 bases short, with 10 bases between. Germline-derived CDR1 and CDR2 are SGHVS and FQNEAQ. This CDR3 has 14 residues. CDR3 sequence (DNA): TGTGCCAGCAGCTTTAATGGGGGAAACTATGGCTACACCTTC. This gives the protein CASSFNGGNYGYTF.

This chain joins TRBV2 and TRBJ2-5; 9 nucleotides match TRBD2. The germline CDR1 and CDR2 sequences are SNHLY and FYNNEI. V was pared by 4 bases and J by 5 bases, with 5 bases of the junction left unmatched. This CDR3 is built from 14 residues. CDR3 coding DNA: TGTGCCAGCAGTGCGGGACTAGCTCTGGAGACCCAGTACTTC. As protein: CASSAGLALETQYF.

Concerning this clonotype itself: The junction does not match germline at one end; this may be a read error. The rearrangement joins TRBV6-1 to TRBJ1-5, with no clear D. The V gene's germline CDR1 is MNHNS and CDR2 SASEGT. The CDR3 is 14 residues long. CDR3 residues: CASETGVSNQPQHF. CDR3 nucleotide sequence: TGTGCCAGCGAAACCGGAGTAAGCAATCAGCCTCAGCATTTT.

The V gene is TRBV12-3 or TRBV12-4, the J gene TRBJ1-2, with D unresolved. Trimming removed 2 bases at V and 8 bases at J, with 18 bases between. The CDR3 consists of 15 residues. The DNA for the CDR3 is TGTGCCAGCAGTTTATTTACCGGAGACATGGGGGGCTACACCTTC. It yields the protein CASSLFTGDMGGYTF.

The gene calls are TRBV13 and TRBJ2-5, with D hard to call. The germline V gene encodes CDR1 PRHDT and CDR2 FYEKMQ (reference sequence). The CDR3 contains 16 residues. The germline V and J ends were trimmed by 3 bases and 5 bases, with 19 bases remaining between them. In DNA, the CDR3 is TGTGCCAGCAGCTTGAGGTTGACGGAATCAGGCGAGACCCAGTACTTC. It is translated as CASSLRLTESGETQYF.

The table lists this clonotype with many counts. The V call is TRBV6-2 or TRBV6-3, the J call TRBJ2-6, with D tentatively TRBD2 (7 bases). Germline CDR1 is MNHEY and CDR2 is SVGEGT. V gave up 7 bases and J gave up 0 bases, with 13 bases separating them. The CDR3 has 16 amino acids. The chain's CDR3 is CASNRGAVSGANVLTF. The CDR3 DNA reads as TGTGCCAGCAATCGGGGGGCCGTCTCTGGGGCCAACGTCCTGACTTTC.

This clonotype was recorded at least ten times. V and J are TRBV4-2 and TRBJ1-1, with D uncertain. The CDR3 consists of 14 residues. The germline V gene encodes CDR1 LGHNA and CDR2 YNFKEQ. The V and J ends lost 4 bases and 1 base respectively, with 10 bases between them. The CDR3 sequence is CASSRPAENTEAFF. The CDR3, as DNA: TGTGCCAGCAGCCGCCCGGCGGAGAACACTGAAGCTTTCTTT.

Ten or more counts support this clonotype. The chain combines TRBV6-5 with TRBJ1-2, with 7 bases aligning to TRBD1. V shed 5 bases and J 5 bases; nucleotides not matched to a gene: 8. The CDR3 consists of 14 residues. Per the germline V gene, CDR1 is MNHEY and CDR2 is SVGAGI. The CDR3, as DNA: TGTGCCAGCAGTACCTGGACAGGTTATTATGGCTACACCTTC. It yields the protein CASSTWTGYYGYTF.

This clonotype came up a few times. The CDR3 DNA sequence: TGCGCCAGCAGCTTGCTGCGGACAGGAAATCAGCCCCAGCATTTT. This sequence encodes CASSLLRTGNQPQHF. V usage is TRBV5-1 and J usage is TRBJ1-5, with 7 bases that match TRBD1. Trimming removed 1 base from V and 4 bases from J; junction bases left unmatched: 5. Germline CDR1 and CDR2: SGHRS and YFSETQ. This CDR3 spans 15 amino acids.

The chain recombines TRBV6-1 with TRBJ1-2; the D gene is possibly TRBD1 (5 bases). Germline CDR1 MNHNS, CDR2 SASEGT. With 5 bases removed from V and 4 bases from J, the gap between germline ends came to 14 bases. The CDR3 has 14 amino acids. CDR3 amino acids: CASSPPGLSYGYTF. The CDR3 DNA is TGTGCCAGCAGTCCGCCGGGACTGAGCTATGGCTACACCTTC.

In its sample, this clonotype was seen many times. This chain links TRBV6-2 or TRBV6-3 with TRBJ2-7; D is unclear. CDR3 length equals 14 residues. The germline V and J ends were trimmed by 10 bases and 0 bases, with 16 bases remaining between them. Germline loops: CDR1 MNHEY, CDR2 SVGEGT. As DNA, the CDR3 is TGTGCCACCACCTCCCTGAGCAGCTCCTACGAGCAGTACTTC. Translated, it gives CATTSLSSSYEQYF.

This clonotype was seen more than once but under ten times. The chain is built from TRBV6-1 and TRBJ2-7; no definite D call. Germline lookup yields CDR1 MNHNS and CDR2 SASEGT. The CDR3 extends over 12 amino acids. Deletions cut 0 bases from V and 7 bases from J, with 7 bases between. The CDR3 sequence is CASSEAFTEQYF. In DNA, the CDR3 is TGTGCCAGCAGTGAAGCGTTCACAGAGCAGTACTTC.

The CDR3 DNA sequence: TGTGCCTGGAGCCCGGGGCCTGTTTTTTATGGCTACACCTTC. Translated, it gives CAWSPGPVFYGYTF. The chain joins TRBV30 to TRBJ1-2; D is perhaps TRBD1 (5 bases). With 3 bases removed from V and 5 bases from J, the gap between germline ends came to 16 bases. The length of the CDR3 is 14 residues. Germline loops: CDR1 GTSNPN, CDR2 SVGIG (reference sequence).

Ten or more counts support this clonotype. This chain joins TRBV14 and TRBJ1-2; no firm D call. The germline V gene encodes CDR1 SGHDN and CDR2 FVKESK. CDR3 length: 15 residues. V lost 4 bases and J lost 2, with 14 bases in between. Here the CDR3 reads CASSPWGAENYGYTF. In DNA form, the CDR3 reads TGTGCCAGCAGCCCCTGGGGTGCAGAAAACTATGGCTACACCTTC.

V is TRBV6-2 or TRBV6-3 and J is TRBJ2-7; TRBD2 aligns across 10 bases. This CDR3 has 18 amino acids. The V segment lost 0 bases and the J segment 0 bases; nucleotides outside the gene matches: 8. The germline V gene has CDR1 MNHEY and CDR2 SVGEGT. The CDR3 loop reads CASSYSRTSGQSSYEQYV. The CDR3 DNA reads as TGTGCCAGCAGTTACTCGAGGACTAGCGGCCAGAGCTCCTACGAGCAGTACGTC.

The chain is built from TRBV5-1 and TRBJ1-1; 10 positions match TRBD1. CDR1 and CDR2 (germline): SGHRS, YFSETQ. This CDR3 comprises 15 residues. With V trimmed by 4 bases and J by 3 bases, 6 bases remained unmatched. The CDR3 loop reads CASSPLGTGDTEAFF. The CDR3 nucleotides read TGCGCCAGCAGCCCCCTAGGGACAGGGGACACTGAAGCTTTCTTT.